This is a list of T cell receptor beta chains from one sample in a study of blood T cell repertoires in COVID-19. Profiling relied on immunoSEQ multiplex PCR, and the TCRdb table lists in-frame clones only, not all of them. The top ten clones hold 8% to 11% of a sample with about 180,000 clones, 82% of them seen once. The source material was peripheral blood. The receptors stem from a woman older than 75 with active or convalescent COVID-19. Each CDR3 is given with its conserved first and last residue. A D gene is named only where the DNA matches it firmly. Some rows mark clone size as missing; the rest say once, few, many or name a class of expanded clone.

D gene,J gene,clone size,V gene,CDR3 DNA,CDR3 protein
TRBD1,TRBJ1-5,NA,TRBV27,TGTGCCAGCAGTCAGGGACAGGGGGGCCAGCCCCAGCATTTT,CASSQGQGGQPQHF
NA,TRBJ1-1,NA,TRBV9,TGTGCCAGCAGCGTAGATCGGGGCAGGGGGAACACTGAAGCTTTCTTT,CASSVDRGRGNTEAFF
TRBD1,TRBJ1-2,few,TRBV12-5,TGTGCTAGTGGTTTGGACGGGACAGGGTATGCTGGCTACACCTTC,CASGLDGTGYAGYTF
TRBD1,TRBJ1-1,NA,TRBV5-1,TGCGCCAGCAGTTCGGGACAGCCGAACACTGAAGCTTTCTTT,CASSSGQPNTEAFF
TRBD2,TRBJ2-7,NA,TRBV6-5,TGTGCCAGCAGGTTTAGCGGGAGGATATACGAGCAGTACTTC,CASRFSGRIYEQYF
NA,TRBJ1-2,NA,TRBV29-1,TGCAGCGTTGAGGTCTCAGACTGGGGCTACACCTTC,CSVEVSDWGYTF
TRBD1,TRBJ1-5,NA,TRBV19,TGTGCCTCCCGAGGGACAGGGAGCGGTCAGCCCCAGCATTTT,CASRGTGSGQPQHF
NA,TRBJ1-2,NA,TRBV19,TGTGCCAGTAGTATGCAGGGTGGCTATGGCTACACCTTC,CASSMQGGYGYTF
TRBD2,TRBJ2-5,NA,TRBV10-3,TGTGCCATCAGTGAGTCTGGGGGGAGGGCCTACCAAGAGACCCAGTACTTC,CAISESGGRAYQETQYF
TRBD2,TRBJ2-7,NA,TRBV5-1,TGCGCCAGCAGCTTGGGGTTTAGCGGGTATAGCTCCTACGAGCAGTACTTC,CASSLGFSGYSSYEQYF
NA,TRBJ2-5,once,TRBV3-1/TRBV3-2,TGTGCCAGCAGCCAAGATCCAGCAGGGGAAGAGACCCAGTACTTC,CASSQDPAGEETQYF
TRBD2,TRBJ2-1,NA,TRBV4-1,TGCGCCAGCAGCCAGGGACCGGGACTAGGGCACAATGAGCAGTTCTTC,CASSQGPGLGHNEQFF
TRBD1,TRBJ1-4,once,TRBV5-8,TGTGCCAGCACTCTTCGCGGCAGGGGGGAACTGTTTTTT,CASTLRGRGELFF
NA,TRBJ1-2,few,TRBV27,TGTGCCAGCAGGGCCAGCGGCGGCGCTGGCTACACCTTC,CASRASGGAGYTF
TRBD1,TRBJ1-1,NA,TRBV9,TGTGCCAGCAGCGACCGGGACAGCCCTGAAGCTTTCTTT,CASSDRDSPEAFF
TRBD1,TRBJ1-2,NA,TRBV19,TGTGCCAGCCGGGACAGGGGGCGTGACTATGGCTACACCTTC,CASRDRGRDYGYTF
NA,TRBJ2-7,NA,TRBV5-1,TGCGCCAGCAGCGACAGCTACGAGCAGTACTTC,CASSDSYEQYF
NA,TRBJ2-7,NA,TRBV6-1,TGTGCCAGCAGTGAAGGAGCCAGGGGAAGCTCCTACGAGCAGTACTTC,CASSEGARGSSYEQYF
TRBD2,TRBJ2-5,NA,TRBV5-1,TGCGCCAGCAGCTTGGCCGGGACTAGCGACGGGACCCAGTACTTC,CASSLAGTSDGTQYF
TRBD1,TRBJ1-2,once,TRBV6-5,TGTGCCAGCAGCCCAAGGGACAGTATCTATGGCTACACCTTC,CASSPRDSIYGYTF
TRBD1,TRBJ2-2,NA,TRBV5-1,TGCGCCAGCAGCTCAACAGGGGGGTACACCGGGGAGCTGTTTTTT,CASSSTGGYTGELFF